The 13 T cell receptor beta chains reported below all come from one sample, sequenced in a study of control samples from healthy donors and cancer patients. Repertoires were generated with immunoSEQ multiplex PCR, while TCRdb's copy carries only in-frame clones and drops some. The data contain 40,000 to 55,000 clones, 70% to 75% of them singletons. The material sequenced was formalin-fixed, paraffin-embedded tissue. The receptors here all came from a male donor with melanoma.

The CDR3 spells CASSPPGRRYEQYF. In nucleotides, the CDR3 is TGTGCCAGCAGCCCCCCGGGGCGGAGATACGAGCAGTACTTC. The rearrangement links TRBV16 to TRBJ2-7; D may correspond to TRBD1 or TRBD2 (5 bases each). The CDR3 has 14 residues. Germline V CDR1 and CDR2: KGHSY, FQNENV. V lost 4 bases and J lost 4, with 14 bases in between.

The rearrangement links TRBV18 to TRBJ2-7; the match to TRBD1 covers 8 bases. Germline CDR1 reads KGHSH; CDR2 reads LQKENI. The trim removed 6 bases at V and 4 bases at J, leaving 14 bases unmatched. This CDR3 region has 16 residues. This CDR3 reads CASSPLPGRGLYEQYF. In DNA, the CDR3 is TGTGCCAGCTCCCCCCTACCGGGCAGGGGGCTTTACGAGCAGTACTTC.

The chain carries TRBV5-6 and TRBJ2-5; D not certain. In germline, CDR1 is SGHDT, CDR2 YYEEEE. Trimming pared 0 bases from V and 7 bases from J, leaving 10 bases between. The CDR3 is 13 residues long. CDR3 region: CASSLVDLGTQYF. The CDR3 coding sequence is TGTGCCAGCAGCTTGGTAGACCTTGGGACCCAGTACTTC.

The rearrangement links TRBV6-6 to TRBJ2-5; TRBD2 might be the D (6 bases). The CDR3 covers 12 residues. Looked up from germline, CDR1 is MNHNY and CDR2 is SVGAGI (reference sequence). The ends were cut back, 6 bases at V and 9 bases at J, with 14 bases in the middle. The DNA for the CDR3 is TGTGCCAGCAGCCACCCCGGGGAGGCCCAGTACTTC. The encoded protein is CASSHPGEAQYF.

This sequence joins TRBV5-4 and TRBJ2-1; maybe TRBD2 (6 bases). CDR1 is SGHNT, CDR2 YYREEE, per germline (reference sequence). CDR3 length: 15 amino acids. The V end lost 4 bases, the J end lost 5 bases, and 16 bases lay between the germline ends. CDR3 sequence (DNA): TGTGCCAGCAGCCCTGGAGGGCCCGGGGACAATGAGCAGTTCTTC. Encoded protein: CASSPGGPGDNEQFF.

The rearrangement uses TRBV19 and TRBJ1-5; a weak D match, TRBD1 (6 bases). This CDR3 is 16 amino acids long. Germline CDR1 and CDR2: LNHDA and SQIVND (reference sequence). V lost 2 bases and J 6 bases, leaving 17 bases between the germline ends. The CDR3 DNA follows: TGTGCCAGTAGTATACCACAGGGAAATAGAGGTCAGCCCCAGCATTTT. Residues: CASSIPQGNRGQPQHF.

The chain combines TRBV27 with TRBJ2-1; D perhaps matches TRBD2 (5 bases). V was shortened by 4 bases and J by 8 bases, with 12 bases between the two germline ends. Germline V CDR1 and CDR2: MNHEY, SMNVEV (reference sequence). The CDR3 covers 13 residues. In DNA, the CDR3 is TGTGCCAGCAGTTCCGGGATATCCGATGAGCAGTTCTTC. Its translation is CASSSGISDEQFF.

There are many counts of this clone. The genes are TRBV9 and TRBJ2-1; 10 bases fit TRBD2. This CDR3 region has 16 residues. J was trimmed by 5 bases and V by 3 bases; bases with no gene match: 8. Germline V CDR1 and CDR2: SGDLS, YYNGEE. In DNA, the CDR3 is TGTGCCAGCAGCGCCCGGGATGGACTAGCGGACAATGAGCAGTTCTTC. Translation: CASSARDGLADNEQFF.

CDR3: CASSTRTRGFETQYF. The DNA of the CDR3 is TGTGCCAGCAGCACCCGGACTAGGGGATTTGAGACCCAGTACTTC. The chain is built from TRBV13 and TRBJ2-5; 7 bases agree with TRBD2. CDR3 length: 15 residues. The V and J ends lost 5 bases and 5 bases, in that order; junction bases with no gene match: 11. The germline V gene has CDR1 PRHDT and CDR2 FYEKMQ (reference sequence).

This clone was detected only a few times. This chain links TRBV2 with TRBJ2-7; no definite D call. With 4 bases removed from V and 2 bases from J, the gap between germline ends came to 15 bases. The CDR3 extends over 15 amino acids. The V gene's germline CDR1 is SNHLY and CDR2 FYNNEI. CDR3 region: CASSGQTSGAYEQYF. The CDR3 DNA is TGTGCCAGCAGTGGGCAAACCTCTGGGGCCTACGAGCAGTACTTC.

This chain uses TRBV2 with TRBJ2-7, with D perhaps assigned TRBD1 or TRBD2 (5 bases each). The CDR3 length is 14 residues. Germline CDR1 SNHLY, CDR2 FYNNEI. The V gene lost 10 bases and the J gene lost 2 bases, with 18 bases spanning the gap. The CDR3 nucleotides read TGTGCCAAATCGCCGGGACGGGGACCCTACGAGCAGTACTTC. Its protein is CAKSPGRGPYEQYF.

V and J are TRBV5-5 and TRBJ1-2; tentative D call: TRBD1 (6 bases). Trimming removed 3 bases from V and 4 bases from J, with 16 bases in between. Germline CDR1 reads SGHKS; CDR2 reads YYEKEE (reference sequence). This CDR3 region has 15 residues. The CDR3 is CASSSRAGAGYGYTF. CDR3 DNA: TGTGCCAGCAGCTCCCGGGCAGGGGCGGGCTATGGCTACACCTTC.

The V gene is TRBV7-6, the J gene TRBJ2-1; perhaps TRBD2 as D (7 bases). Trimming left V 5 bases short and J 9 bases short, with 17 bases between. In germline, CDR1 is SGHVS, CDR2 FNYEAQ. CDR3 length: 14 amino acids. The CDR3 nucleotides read TGTGCCAGCAGCCCCCAAGGGGGGGGATCTGAGCAGTTCTTC. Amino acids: CASSPQGGGSEQFF.